The rows below give T cell receptor beta chains drawn from one sample of a study of OX40 agonist ivuxolimab in advanced cancers. The protocol was immunoSEQ multiplex PCR, while the TCRdb copy is restricted to in-frame clones and leaves out a portion. The sample lists 60,000 to 75,000 clones, roughly nine tenths occurring once. The material sequenced was CD4+ or CD8+ T cells sorted from blood, taken in a trial of the OX40 agonist ivuxolimab. All receptors derive from an adult with an advanced solid tumor such as melanoma, head and neck, liver or kidney cancer. The CDR3 runs from the conserved cysteine through the conserved F or W. D genes are given only for firm matches. Some rows mark clone size as missing; the rest say once, few, many or name a class of expanded clone.

j_call d_call clone_size v_call cdr3_nt cdr3_aa
TRBJ1-3 . once TRBV7-2 TGTGCCAGCAGCTTAGCCCCTCTCCGCGGAAACACCATATATTTT CASSLAPLRGNTIYF
TRBJ2-2 TRBD1 . TRBV7-2 TGTGCCAGCAGCGGACAGGCGAACACCGGGGAGCTGTTTTTT CASSGQANTGELFF
TRBJ2-7 TRBD1 . TRBV5-1 TGCGCCAGCAGCTCGGGACAGGGGGACGAGCAGTACTTC CASSSGQGDEQYF
TRBJ2-3 . . TRBV10-3 TGTGCCATCAGTGAGTCGAAACGGACAGCTAGCACAGATACGCAGTATTTT CAISESKRTASTDTQYF
TRBJ2-3 . . TRBV9 TGTGCCAGCAGCGTAGGACCGGGGGCAACAGATACGCAGTATTTT CASSVGPGATDTQYF
TRBJ2-7 . . TRBV7-2 TGTGCCAGCAGCTTAGTTTCCCCCGCTCTGGGGGAGGAGCAGTACTTC CASSLVSPALGEEQYF
TRBJ1-2 TRBD1 . TRBV29-1 TGCAGCGTAGCCGGACAGGGATTTAACTATGGCTACACCTTC CSVAGQGFNYGYTF
TRBJ2-7 . . TRBV19 TGTGCCAGTAGTATGAAAGGGGGACCCTACGAGCAGTACTTC CASSMKGGPYEQYF
TRBJ1-3 . . TRBV19 TGTGCCAGTAGTTCCCGACCGGAGGCTGGAAACACCATATATTTT CASSSRPEAGNTIYF
TRBJ2-1 . . TRBV30 TGTGCCTGGAGTGTACTGCCGGGACCTTCATCGCTGAATGAGCAGTTCTTC CAWSVLPGPSSLNEQFF
TRBJ1-3 . . TRBV11-2 TGTGCCAGCAGCTTAGGGTGGGCGGCCTCTGGAAACACCATATATTTT CASSLGWAASGNTIYF
TRBJ1-1 . . TRBV19 TGTGCCAGTAGTATAGTTGGCCAGAACACTGAAGCTTTCTTT CASSIVGQNTEAFF
TRBJ2-2 TRBD2 . TRBV19 TGTGCCAGTAGTACAAGTAGCGGGGTAACCGGGGAGCTGTTTTTT CASSTSSGVTGELFF
TRBJ1-6 . . TRBV6-5 TGTGCCAGCAGCCTTCAGGGGATGGGTAATTCACCCCTCCACTTT CASSLQGMGNSPLHF
TRBJ1-1 TRBD1 . TRBV6-5 TGTGCCAGCAGTTACTCGGGGACAGGGGCTGAAGCTTTCTTT CASSYSGTGAEAFF
TRBJ2-5 . . TRBV2 TGTGCCAGCAGTAGTAGGGGCGACCAAGAGACCCAGTACTTC CASSSRGDQETQYF
TRBJ1-5 . . TRBV6-6 TGTGCCAGCAGCCCCGAGGCAAGCAATCAGCCCCAGCATTTT CASSPEASNQPQHF
TRBJ2-6 . . TRBV11-2 TGTGCCAGCAGCTTAGGGGGACGACGGGGTGGGGCCAACGTCCTGACTTTC CASSLGGRRGGANVLTF
TRBJ1-1 . . TRBV18 TGTGCCAGCTCACAAGGAGTCAAGAACACTGAAGCTTTCTTT CASSQGVKNTEAFF
TRBJ1-2 . . TRBV5-1 TGCGCCAGCAGCTTTGCCGCCCTTGATGGCTACACCTTC CASSFAALDGYTF
TRBJ1-2 TRBD1 . TRBV6-1 TGTGCCAGCAGTTTACAGGGGTCTAACTATGGCTACACCTTC CASSLQGSNYGYTF
TRBJ2-7 TRBD2 . TRBV6-1 TGTGCCAGCACTCCACCGGGACTAGCGTTCGAGCAGTACTTC CASTPPGLAFEQYF
TRBJ2-3 TRBD2 . TRBV30 TGCTCGCTAGAAGCGGGGGTCACAGATACGCAGTATTTT CSLEAGVTDTQYF
TRBJ2-2 . . TRBV29-1 TGCAGCGTTGAAGGGGCCGGGGAGCTGTTTTTT CSVEGAGELFF
TRBJ2-1 . medium-sized TRBV7-2 TGTGCCAGCAGCAACGTCAGGGGTAGTGAGCAGTTCTTC CASSNVRGSEQFF
TRBJ2-2 . once TRBV19 TGTGCCAGTAGTATTCAGGGGCGGCCGAACACCGGGGAGCTGTTTTTT CASSIQGRPNTGELFF
TRBJ2-5 . . TRBV30 TGTGCCTGGAGTTTAAGCGCCGGTGGGAGAGAGACCCAGTACTTC CAWSLSAGGRETQYF
TRBJ2-7 TRBD1 . TRBV18 TGTGCCAGCTCACTTACGGTTGACAGGGGGCAGTACGAGCAGTACTTC CASSLTVDRGQYEQYF
TRBJ2-5 TRBD2 . TRBV4-2 TGTGCCAGCAGCCCTCTGAGCGGGGAGGAGACCCAGTACTTC CASSPLSGEETQYF
TRBJ2-2 . . TRBV7-7 TGTGCTAGCAGCTTGGACAGAAACACCGGGGAGCTGTTTTTT CASSLDRNTGELFF
TRBJ1-1 . . TRBV19 TGTGCCAGTACACCCACCTTGAACACTGAAGCTTTCTTT CASTPTLNTEAFF
TRBJ1-4 TRBD1 . TRBV27 TGTGCCAGCAGTCCCGCCACCGGGACAGGGGGGAGCACTAATGAAAAACTGTTTTTT CASSPATGTGGSTNEKLFF
TRBJ1-3 . . TRBV11-2 TGTGCCAGCAGCTTAGTCGGGTTCTCTGGAAACACCATATATTTT CASSLVGFSGNTIYF
TRBJ1-5 TRBD1 . TRBV30 TGTGCCTGGTACGACCGGGACAGGGGGCGTCAGCCCCAGCATTTT CAWYDRDRGRQPQHF
TRBJ1-5 TRBD1 once TRBV19 TGTGCCCTTGGGGGCCACAGCAGGGGGCATGATCAGCCCCAGCATTTT CALGGHSRGHDQPQHF
TRBJ2-7 . . TRBV11-3 TGTGCCAGCAGCTTGAGAGGAGAGGCCTACGAGCAGTACTTC CASSLRGEAYEQYF
TRBJ2-3 . once TRBV30 TGTGCCTGGAGTGAGGGACACACTTCCACGGATACGCAGTATTTT CAWSEGHTSTDTQYF
TRBJ2-5 . . TRBV27 TGTGCCAGCAGCTTTAGCGTGGGGGAGACCCAGTACTTC CASSFSVGETQYF
TRBJ2-5 TRBD1 . TRBV28 TGTGCCAGCAGATCATATGGGGGAAACAGGGGGCTTCCGCAAGAGACCCAGTACTTC CASRSYGGNRGLPQETQYF
TRBJ2-7 . . TRBV18 TGTGCCAGCTCACCAGACTACTTACCCTACGAGCAGTACTTC CASSPDYLPYEQYF
TRBJ1-4 TRBD1 . TRBV6-5 TGTGCCAGCAGCCGACAGGGGATTTCGGAAAAACTGTTTTTT CASSRQGISEKLFF
TRBJ1-2 . . TRBV11-2 TGTGCCAGCAGCTTAGATCAGGGGCTGGGCTACACCTTC CASSLDQGLGYTF
TRBJ1-1 TRBD1 . TRBV7-9 TGTGCCAGCAGCCGAGGACAGGCGTCTGTAGCTTTCTTT CASSRGQASVAFF
TRBJ2-5 . once TRBV5-6 TGTGCCAGCAGCTTCCCCCCTGGGAGCTTCAGGGGAGAGACCCAGTACTTC CASSFPPGSFRGETQYF
TRBJ2-1 . . TRBV9 TGTGCCAGCAGCTCTGACACCGCAGGCTACAATGAGCAGTTCTTC CASSSDTAGYNEQFF